This is a list of T cell receptor beta chains from one sample in a study of T cells in Graves' hyperthyroidism and ophthalmopathy. TCRdb fed the multiplex PCR reads into MiXCR, producing one record per CDR3 protein. The sample lists about 640,000 distinct CDR3 sequences, 20% to 25% occurring once. The specimen sequenced was blood. The receptors stem from a man aged 25-45 years with Graves' ophthalmopathy. CDR3s include the opening cysteine and the closing phenylalanine or tryptophan.

v_call cdr3_length cdr3_aa
TRBV7-8 14 CASSPERGQETQYF
TRBV9 16 CASSVSGGASGNEQFF
TRBV2 16 CASKSGLAGATGELFF
TRBV30 14 CAWSSRSDPYEQYF
TRBV12-3/TRBV12-4 13 CASSFTGGSPLHF
TRBV12-3/TRBV12-4 17 CASSSGRPRSNTGELFF
TRBV10-3 15 CAIRGGLAGVNEQFF
TRBV7-6 18 CASSLAVAGETSTDTQYF
TRBV4-1 17 CASSQTPSVGPGETQYF
TRBV28 15 CASSLSSGRSYEQYF
TRBV9 14 CASSVVDWNTEAFF
TRBV19 13 CASSVGGFQPQHF
TRBV7-2 15 CASSLTSLAYNEQFF
TRBV10-2 14 CASKADRQTGELFF
TRBV28 17 CASSLMGRKVGNTEAFF
TRBV6-5 14 CASSYQPSSHTQYF
TRBV30 14 CAWSAHGTENIQYF